This entry lists 4 T cell receptor beta chains sequenced from one sample in a study of shared T cell receptors in the human thymus. Clones were sequenced by immunoSEQ multiplex PCR, and TCRdb holds only the in-frame ones, with some missing. The data show roughly 700,000 clones, approximately 88% seen once. These sequences were also reported in another study, on human thymus T cells.

The sequenced material came from thymocytes. The receptors here all came from a boy in the first two years of life with a congenital heart defect.

This clone was seen only a few times. The V and J genes are TRBV12-5 and TRBJ2-2; D uncertain. Germline V gene data show CDR1 as LGHNT and CDR2 as FRNRAP. The CDR3 extends over 15 amino acids. V gave up 3 bases and J gave up 3 bases, with 11 bases separating them. The DNA for the CDR3 is TGTGCTAGTGGTTTCTTACCGAGCGACACCGGGGAGCTGTTTTTT. This codes for CASGFLPSDTGELFF.

The rearrangement joins TRBV7-6 to TRBJ1-1, with D uncertain. Germline V gives CDR1 SGHVS, CDR2 FNYEAQ. Deletions cut 4 bases from V and 1 base from J, with 7 bases between. The CDR3 spans 13 residues. CDR3 sequence (DNA): TGTGCCAGCAGCTCCCCAGGGAACACTGAAGCTTTCTTT. Translation: CASSSPGNTEAFF.

This chain uses TRBV25-1 with TRBJ2-1; 11 nucleotides line up with TRBD2. CDR3 length: 17 amino acids. In germline, CDR1 is MGHDK, CDR2 SYGVNS. Losses at the gene ends were 4 bases for V and 0 bases for J; bases not matched to a gene: 5. CDR3: CASSGGLAESSYNEQFF. In DNA form, the CDR3 reads TGTGCCAGCAGTGGGGGACTAGCGGAGAGCTCCTACAATGAGCAGTTCTTC.

The gene calls are TRBV5-1 and TRBJ2-3; 11 nucleotides match TRBD2. The length of the CDR3 is 19 residues. Germline lookup yields CDR1 SGHRS and CDR2 YFSETQ. Trimming removed 3 bases from V and 1 base from J; junction bases left unmatched: 13. The CDR3 nucleotides are TGCGCCAGCAGCTCTCTACTAGCGGGAGTGATAGAGGGCACAGATACGCAGTATTTT. Translated, it gives CASSSLLAGVIEGTDTQYF. The complete variable domain, with remaining parts taken from reference TRBV5-1 and TRBJ2-3, reads KAGVTQTPRYLIKTRGQQVTLSCSPISGHRSVSWYQQTPGQGLQFLFEYFSETQRNKGNFPGRFSGRQFSNSRSEMNVSTLELGDSALYLCASSSLLAGVIEGTDTQYFGPGTRLTVL.